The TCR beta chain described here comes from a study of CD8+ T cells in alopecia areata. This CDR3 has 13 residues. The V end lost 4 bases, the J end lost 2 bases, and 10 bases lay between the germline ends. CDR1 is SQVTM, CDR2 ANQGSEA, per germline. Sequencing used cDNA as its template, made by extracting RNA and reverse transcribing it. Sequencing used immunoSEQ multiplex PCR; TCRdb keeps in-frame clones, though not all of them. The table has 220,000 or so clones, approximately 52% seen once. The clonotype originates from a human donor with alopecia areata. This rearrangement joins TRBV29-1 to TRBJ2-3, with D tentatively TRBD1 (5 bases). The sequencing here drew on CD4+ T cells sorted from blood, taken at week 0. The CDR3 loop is CSVGLGVTDTQYF. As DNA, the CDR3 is TGCAGCGTTGGGCTAGGGGTCACAGATACGCAGTATTTT.